The clone carrying this T cell receptor (beta chain) appeared a few times. Antigen: not known. Germline V lookup: CDR1 DFQATT, CDR2 SNEGSKA (reference sequence). The length of the CDR3 is 11 residues. V was pared by 5 bases and J by 6 bases, with 8 bases between. Here immunoSEQ multiplex PCR was the method, and the copy in TCRdb shows in-frame clones only, minus some. The data show some 110,000 clones, about 83% seen once. These data originate in a study of PD-1 blockade in mismatch repair-deficient tumors. The overall study: All were previously treated, progressing patients with eleven to twelve mismatch repair-deficient cancer types.

Study observations and caveats: Rapid post-treatment expansion, then contraction, generally preceding radiologic response, marked tumor-resident clones.

The chain joins TRBV20-1 to TRBJ1-5, with D unresolved. The receptor was derived from an adult with mismatch repair-deficient cancer. This specimen was peripheral blood, taken 60 weeks after starting pembrolizumab. The CDR3 loop is CSAVDGQPQHF. The CDR3 nucleotides read TGCAGTGCTGTTGATGGTCAGCCCCAGCATTTT.